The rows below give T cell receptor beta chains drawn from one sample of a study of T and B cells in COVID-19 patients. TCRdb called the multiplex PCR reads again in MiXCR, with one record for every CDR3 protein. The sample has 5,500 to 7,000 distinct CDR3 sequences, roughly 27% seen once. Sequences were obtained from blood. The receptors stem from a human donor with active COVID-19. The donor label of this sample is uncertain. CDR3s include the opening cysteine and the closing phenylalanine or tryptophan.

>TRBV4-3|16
CASSQEFGGTADTQYF
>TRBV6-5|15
CASSWGAGLNTEAFF
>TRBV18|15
CASSPFDGGDQPQHF
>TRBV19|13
CASSPAINQPQHF
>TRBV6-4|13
CASSDGAFDTQYF
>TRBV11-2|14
CASSRGQGVREQYF
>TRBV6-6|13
CASRRGGEETQYF
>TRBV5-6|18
CASSPSGGPAASNQPQHF
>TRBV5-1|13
CASSPDGVGEQYF
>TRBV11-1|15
CASSLRDSAVYEQYF
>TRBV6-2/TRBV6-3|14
CASSYRTGFYEQYF
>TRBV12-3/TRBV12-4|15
CASSYTGNGAYGYTF
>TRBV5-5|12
CASTTDGYEQYF
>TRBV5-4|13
CASSLKPNNEQYF
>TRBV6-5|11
CASSLQNIQYF
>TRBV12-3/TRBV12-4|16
CASSPRGRGSGNTIYF
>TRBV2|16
CASSENSQRNTGELFF
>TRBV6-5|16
CASRTELAGGTGELFF
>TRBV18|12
CASSPQGREAFF
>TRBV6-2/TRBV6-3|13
CALGGSRTGELFF
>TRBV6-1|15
CASRPGQGAGNTIYF
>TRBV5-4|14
CASSSGGASDTQYF
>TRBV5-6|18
CASSYQQGRSSGANVLTF
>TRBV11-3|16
CASSSTFVGGVNTIYF
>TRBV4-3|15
CASSQVGSRGYGYTF
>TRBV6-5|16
CASSPETGEGNTEAFF
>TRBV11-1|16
CASSTKQRPFNTEAFF
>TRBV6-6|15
CASSYVTGQGREQYF
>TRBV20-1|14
CSARDQGGTDTQYF
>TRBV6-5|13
CASSRQGRAEAFF
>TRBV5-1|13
CASSLGAGFDYTF
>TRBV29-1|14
CSVVGGGVNTEAFF
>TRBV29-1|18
CSVEERGRGGGGRGTQYF
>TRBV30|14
CAWTSGTGNYEQYF
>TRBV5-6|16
CASSPGRTAMNTEAFF